Shown below are 9 T cell receptor beta chains from a single sample sequenced in a study of blood T cell repertoires in COVID-19. Clones were sequenced by immunoSEQ multiplex PCR, and TCRdb holds only the in-frame ones, with some missing. The sample records more than 80,000 clones, 72% being singletons. The specimen was peripheral blood. These receptors were taken from a woman aged 60-70 years in a cohort sampled during active or convalescent COVID-19.

This clone was counted at least ten times. The gene calls are TRBV5-4 and TRBJ1-2; D is unclear. The length of the CDR3 is 14 residues. The germline V gene has CDR1 SGHNT and CDR2 YYREEE (reference sequence). The germline V and J ends were trimmed by 4 bases and 1 base, with 11 bases remaining between them. DNA of the CDR3: TGTGCCAGCAGCCATTCCCGGGGTAACTATGGCTACACCTTC. As protein: CASSHSRGNYGYTF.

The V and J genes are TRBV5-1 and TRBJ2-2, with a possible D match to TRBD1 (6 bases). The CDR3 has 15 residues. V lost 0 bases and J lost 0, with 6 bases in between. Germline CDR1 and CDR2: SGHRS and YFSETQ. CDR3 sequence (DNA): TGCGCCAGCAGCTTGGGGACAGCGAACACCGGGGAGCTGTTTTTT. As protein: CASSLGTANTGELFF.

V and J are TRBV7-2 and TRBJ2-1, with a weak D call TRBD2 (5 bases). The CDR3 covers 14 residues. CDR1 SGHTA and CDR2 FQGNSA come from the germline V gene. The germline V and J ends were trimmed by 2 bases and 4 bases, with 9 bases remaining between them. In nucleotides, the CDR3 is TGTGCCAGCAGCTTAACGGGGATTTACAATGAGCAGTTCTTC. Its translation is CASSLTGIYNEQFF.

V gene TRBV6-5 combines with J gene TRBJ1-5; D is uncertain. Germline V lookup: CDR1 MNHEY, CDR2 SVGAGI. Trimming took off 7 bases at V and 0 bases at J, with 13 bases between the two ends. The CDR3 length is 15 residues. CDR3 amino acids: CASTLPSDSNQPQHF. In nucleotides, the CDR3 is TGTGCCAGCACCCTCCCGTCAGATAGCAATCAGCCCCAGCATTTT.

This chain uses TRBV7-3 with TRBJ2-7; 8 nucleotides align to TRBD2. CDR1 and CDR2 (germline): SGHTA, FQGTGA. Losses at the gene ends were 2 bases for V and 7 bases for J; bases not matched to a gene: 4. The CDR3 has 13 amino acids. The chain's CDR3 is CASSLGLAGEQYF. Here the CDR3 DNA reads TGTGCCAGCAGCTTAGGGCTAGCGGGTGAGCAGTACTTC.

This clone came up a few times. A read error may produce the germline difference seen at one junction end. The CDR3 nucleotides are TGTGCCGGCAGGGCCCTAGACTATGGCTACACCTTC. Translation gives CAGRALDYGYTF. The chain couples TRBV2 to TRBJ1-2; TRBD1 might be the D (5 bases). The CDR3 covers 12 residues. CDR1 is SNHLY and CDR2 is FYNNEI in the germline V gene.

The rearrangement uses TRBV24-1 and TRBJ2-6; TRBD1 matches at 7 bases. The V segment lost 4 bases and the J segment 0 bases; nucleotides outside the gene matches: 5. The CDR3 covers 17 residues. Per germline, CDR1 KGHDR and CDR2 SFDVKD. The CDR3 nucleotides read TGTGCCACCAGTGAACCTAGACAGGGCTCTGGGGCCAACGTCCTGACTTTC. Translating gives CATSEPRQGSGANVLTF.

The V gene is TRBV19, the J gene TRBJ2-7; no firm D call. The V end lost 0 bases, the J end lost 3 bases, and 6 bases lay between the germline ends. This CDR3 is built from 13 residues. Germline V lookup: CDR1 LNHDA, CDR2 SQIVND (reference sequence). The CDR3 here is CASSIELSYEQYF. For the CDR3, the DNA is TGTGCCAGTAGTATAGAGCTAAGCTACGAGCAGTACTTC. The entire variable domain, with the rest obtained from reference TRBV19 and TRBJ2-7, is as follows: DGGITQSPKYLFRKEGQNVTLSCEQNLNHDAMYWYRQDPGQGLRLIYYSQIVNDFQKGDIAEGYSVSREKKESFPLTVTSAQKNPTAFYLCASSIELSYEQYFGPGTRLTVT.

The V gene is TRBV5-4, the J gene TRBJ2-3; 10 bases align to TRBD2. Losses at the gene ends were 3 bases for V and 2 bases for J; bases not matched to a gene: 15. This CDR3 is 19 amino acids long. Germline CDR1 SGHNT, CDR2 YYREEE (reference sequence). The CDR3 nucleotides read TGTGCCAGCAGCTCCGCAGGGCTTAAGCGGGGGGGCGCCACAGATACGCAGTATTTT. This translates into CASSSAGLKRGGATDTQYF.